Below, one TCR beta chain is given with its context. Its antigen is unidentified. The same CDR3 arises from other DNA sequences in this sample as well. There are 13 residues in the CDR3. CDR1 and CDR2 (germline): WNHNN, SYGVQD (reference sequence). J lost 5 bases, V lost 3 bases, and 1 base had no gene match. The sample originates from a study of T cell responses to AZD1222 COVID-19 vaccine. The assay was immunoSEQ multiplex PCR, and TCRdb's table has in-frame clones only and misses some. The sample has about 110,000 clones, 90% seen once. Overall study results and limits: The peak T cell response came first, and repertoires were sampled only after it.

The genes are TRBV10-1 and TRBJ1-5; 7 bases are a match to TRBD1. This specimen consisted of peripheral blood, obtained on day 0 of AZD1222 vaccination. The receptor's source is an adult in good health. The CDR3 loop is CASSETGDQPQHF. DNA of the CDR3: TGCGCCAGCAGTGAAACAGGGGATCAGCCCCAGCATTTT.